Listed below are T cell receptor beta chains from one sample, sequenced in a study of blood T cell repertoires in COVID-19. Profiling relied on immunoSEQ multiplex PCR, and the TCRdb table lists in-frame clones only, not all of them. The sample has over 200,000 clones; approximately 83% are singletons. The sample was peripheral blood. Receptors were obtained from a woman under 40 who had recovered from COVID-19. CDR3s include the opening cysteine and the closing phenylalanine or tryptophan. D genes are given only for firm matches. Only some rows state a clone size, as once, few, many or a class for expanded clones.

v_call: TRBV24-1; d_call: NA; clone_size: NA; j_call: TRBJ1-2; cdr3_aa: CATRLNGIYGYTF; cdr3_nt: TGTGCCACCAGACTAAACGGGATCTATGGCTACACCTTC
v_call: TRBV6-4; d_call: TRBD1; clone_size: NA; j_call: TRBJ1-6; cdr3_aa: CASRDRDSPNSPLHF; cdr3_nt: TGTGCCAGCAGGGACCGGGACAGCCCTAATTCACCCCTCCACTTT
v_call: TRBV18; d_call: TRBD2; clone_size: NA; j_call: TRBJ2-7; cdr3_aa: CASSPPGLASYEQYF; cdr3_nt: TGTGCCAGCTCACCACCTGGACTAGCTTCCTACGAGCAGTACTTC
v_call: TRBV7-9; d_call: TRBD1; clone_size: NA; j_call: TRBJ1-1; cdr3_aa: CASSSSGLGQGQDTEAFF; cdr3_nt: TGTGCCAGCAGCTCATCTGGCCTGGGACAGGGTCAGGACACTGAAGCTTTCTTT
v_call: TRBV5-1; d_call: TRBD1; clone_size: NA; j_call: TRBJ1-1; cdr3_aa: CASSGQGWPEAFF; cdr3_nt: TGCGCCAGCAGCGGACAGGGGTGGCCTGAAGCTTTCTTT
v_call: TRBV27; d_call: TRBD1; clone_size: NA; j_call: TRBJ1-1; cdr3_aa: CASSQYRDRVTEAFF; cdr3_nt: TGTGCCAGCTCACAATACCGGGACAGGGTCACTGAAGCTTTCTTT
v_call: TRBV30; d_call: NA; clone_size: once; j_call: TRBJ1-1; cdr3_aa: CAGEEASEAFF; cdr3_nt: TGTGCCGGGGAGGAGGCTAGTGAAGCTTTCTTT
v_call: TRBV3-1/TRBV3-2; d_call: TRBD2; clone_size: few; j_call: TRBJ2-7; cdr3_aa: CASSYLPGLAGGRSHEQYF; cdr3_nt: TGTGCCAGCAGCTACCTCCCGGGACTAGCGGGGGGGCGTAGCCACGAGCAGTACTTC
v_call: TRBV19; d_call: NA; clone_size: NA; j_call: TRBJ1-6; cdr3_aa: CASSLGSSYNSPLHF; cdr3_nt: TGTGCCAGTAGTCTAGGGAGCTCCTATAATTCACCCCTCCACTTT
v_call: TRBV7-9; d_call: NA; clone_size: NA; j_call: TRBJ2-7; cdr3_aa: CASSHQTGYEQYF; cdr3_nt: TGTGCCAGCAGCCACCAGACAGGTTACGAGCAGTACTTC
v_call: TRBV6-1; d_call: NA; clone_size: NA; j_call: TRBJ1-2; cdr3_aa: CASSEAGDGSYGYTF; cdr3_nt: TGTGCCAGCAGTGAAGCAGGGGATGGTAGCTATGGCTACACCTTC
v_call: TRBV6-2/TRBV6-3; d_call: TRBD1; clone_size: NA; j_call: TRBJ1-2; cdr3_aa: CASSDYRGMDYGYTF; cdr3_nt: TGTGCCAGCAGTGACTACAGGGGTATGGACTATGGCTACACCTTC
v_call: TRBV11-2; d_call: TRBD2; clone_size: once; j_call: TRBJ2-1; cdr3_aa: CASSSGTSGGLYNEQFF; cdr3_nt: TGTGCCAGCAGTTCTGGGACTAGCGGGGGGTTATACAATGAGCAGTTCTTC
v_call: TRBV5-1; d_call: NA; clone_size: NA; j_call: TRBJ1-6; cdr3_aa: CASSLNSPSSYNSPLHF; cdr3_nt: TGCGCCAGCAGCTTGAACAGCCCCAGCTCCTATAATTCACCCCTCCACTTT
v_call: TRBV6-5; d_call: NA; clone_size: NA; j_call: TRBJ1-4; cdr3_aa: CASRRIQGSEKLFF; cdr3_nt: TGTGCCAGCAGAAGGATCCAGGGGTCCGAAAAACTGTTTTTT
v_call: TRBV2; d_call: NA; clone_size: NA; j_call: TRBJ2-1; cdr3_aa: CASGWGDNEQFF; cdr3_nt: TGTGCCAGCGGATGGGGGGACAATGAGCAGTTCTTC
v_call: TRBV10-3; d_call: TRBD1; clone_size: NA; j_call: TRBJ1-2; cdr3_aa: CAISSDRGRIRYGYTF; cdr3_nt: TGTGCCATCAGTTCAGACAGGGGGCGCATCCGGTATGGCTACACCTTC
v_call: TRBV5-5; d_call: NA; clone_size: NA; j_call: TRBJ1-1; cdr3_aa: CASSLGEVGGPEAFF; cdr3_nt: TGTGCCAGCAGCCTCGGAGAGGTCGGAGGGCCTGAAGCTTTCTTT
v_call: TRBV9; d_call: TRBD2; clone_size: once; j_call: TRBJ2-3; cdr3_aa: CASRGGTDTQYF; cdr3_nt: TGTGCCAGCCGGGGGGGAACAGATACGCAGTATTTT
v_call: TRBV3-1/TRBV3-2; d_call: NA; clone_size: few; j_call: TRBJ2-2; cdr3_aa: CVRPPGGDTGELFF; cdr3_nt: TGTGTCCGCCCCCCAGGAGGTGACACCGGGGAGCTGTTTTTT
v_call: TRBV2; d_call: NA; clone_size: NA; j_call: TRBJ1-1; cdr3_aa: CASTQNGRAAAEAFF; cdr3_nt: TGTGCCAGCACCCAGAATGGCAGAGCTGCGGCTGAAGCTTTCTTT